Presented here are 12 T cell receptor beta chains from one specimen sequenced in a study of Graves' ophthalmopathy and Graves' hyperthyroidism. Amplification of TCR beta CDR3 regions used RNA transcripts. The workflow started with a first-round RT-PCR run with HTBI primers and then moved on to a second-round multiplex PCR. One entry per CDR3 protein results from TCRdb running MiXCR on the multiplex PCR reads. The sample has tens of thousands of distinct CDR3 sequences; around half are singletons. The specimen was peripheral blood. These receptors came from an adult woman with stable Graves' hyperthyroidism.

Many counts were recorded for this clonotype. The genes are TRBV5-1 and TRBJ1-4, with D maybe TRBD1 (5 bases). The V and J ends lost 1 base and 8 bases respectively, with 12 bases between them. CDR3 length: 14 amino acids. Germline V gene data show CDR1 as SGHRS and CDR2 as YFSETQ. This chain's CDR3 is CASSLFTGGEKLFF. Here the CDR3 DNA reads TGCGCCAGCAGCTTGTTTACAGGCGGGGAAAAACTGTTTTTT.

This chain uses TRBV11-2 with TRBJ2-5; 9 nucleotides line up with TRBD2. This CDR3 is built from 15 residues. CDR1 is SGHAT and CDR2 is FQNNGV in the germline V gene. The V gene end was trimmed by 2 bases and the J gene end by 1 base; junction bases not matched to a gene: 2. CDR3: CASSLSGRLQETQYF. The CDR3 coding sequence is TGTGCCAGCAGCTTAAGCGGGAGGCTCCAAGAGACCCAGTACTTC. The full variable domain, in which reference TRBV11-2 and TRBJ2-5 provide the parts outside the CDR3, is EAGVAQSPRYKIIEKRQSVAFWCNPISGHATLYWYQQILGQGPKLLIQFQNNGVVDDSQLPKDRFSAERLKGVDSTLKIQPAKLEDSAVYLCASSLSGRLQETQYFGPGTRLLVL.

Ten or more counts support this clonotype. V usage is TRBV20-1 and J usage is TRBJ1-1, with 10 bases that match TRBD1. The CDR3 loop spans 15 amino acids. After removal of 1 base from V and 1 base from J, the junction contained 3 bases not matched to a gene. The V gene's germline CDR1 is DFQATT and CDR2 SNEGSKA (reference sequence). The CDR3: CSARGQGARNTEAFF. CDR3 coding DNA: TGCAGTGCTAGAGGACAGGGGGCAAGGAACACTGAAGCTTTCTTT.

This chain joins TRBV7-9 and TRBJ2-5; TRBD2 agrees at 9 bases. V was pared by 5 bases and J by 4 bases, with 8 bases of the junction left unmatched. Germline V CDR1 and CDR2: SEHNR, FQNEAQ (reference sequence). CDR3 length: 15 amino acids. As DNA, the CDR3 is TGTGCCAGCAGCGCCTTTAGCGGGAGTGGAGAGACCCAGTACTTC. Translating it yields CASSAFSGSGETQYF.

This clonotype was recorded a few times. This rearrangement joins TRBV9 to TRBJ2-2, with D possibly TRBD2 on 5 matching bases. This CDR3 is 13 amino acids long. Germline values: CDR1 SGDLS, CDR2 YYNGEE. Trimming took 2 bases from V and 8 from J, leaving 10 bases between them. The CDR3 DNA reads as TGTGCCAGCAGCGTGAGGTCGGGAGGGGAGCTGTTTTTT. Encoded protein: CASSVRSGGELFF.

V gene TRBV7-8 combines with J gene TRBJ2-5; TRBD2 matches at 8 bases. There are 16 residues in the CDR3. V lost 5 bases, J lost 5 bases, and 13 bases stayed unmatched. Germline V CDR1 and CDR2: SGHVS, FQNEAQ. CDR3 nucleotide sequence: TGTGCCAGCAGCCCCTATAGAGGCGGGAGGTTGGAGACCCAGTACTTC. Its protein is CASSPYRGGRLETQYF.

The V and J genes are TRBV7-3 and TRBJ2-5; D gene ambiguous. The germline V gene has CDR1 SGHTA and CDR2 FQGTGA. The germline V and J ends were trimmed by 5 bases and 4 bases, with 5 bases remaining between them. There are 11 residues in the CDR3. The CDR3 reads CASSPRETQYF. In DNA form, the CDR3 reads TGTGCCAGCAGCCCCCGAGAGACCCAGTACTTC.

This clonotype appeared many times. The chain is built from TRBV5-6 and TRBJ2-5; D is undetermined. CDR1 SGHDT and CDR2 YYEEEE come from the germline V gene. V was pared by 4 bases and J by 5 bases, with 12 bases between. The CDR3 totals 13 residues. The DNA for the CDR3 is TGTGCCAGCAGCGGGCAGGTGGCGGAGACCCAGTACTTC. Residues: CASSGQVAETQYF.

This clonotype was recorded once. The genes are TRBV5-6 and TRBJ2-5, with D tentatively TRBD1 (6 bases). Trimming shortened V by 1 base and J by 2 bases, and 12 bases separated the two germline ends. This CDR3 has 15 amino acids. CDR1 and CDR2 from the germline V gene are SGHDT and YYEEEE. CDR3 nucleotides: TGTGCCAGCAGCTTGACAGGGAGTGGTCAAGAGACCCAGTACTTC. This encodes CASSLTGSGQETQYF.

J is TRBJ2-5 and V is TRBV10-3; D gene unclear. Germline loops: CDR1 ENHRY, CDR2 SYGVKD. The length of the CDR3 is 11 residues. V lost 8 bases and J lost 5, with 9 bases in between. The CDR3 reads CAIRDLETQYF. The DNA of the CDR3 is TGTGCCATCCGAGATCTGGAGACCCAGTACTTC.

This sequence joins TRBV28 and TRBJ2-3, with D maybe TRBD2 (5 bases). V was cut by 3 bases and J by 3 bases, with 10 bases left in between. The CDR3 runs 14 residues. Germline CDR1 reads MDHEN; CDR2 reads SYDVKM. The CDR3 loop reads CASSLGRGTDTQYF. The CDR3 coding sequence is TGTGCCAGCAGTTTGGGGAGAGGGACAGATACGCAGTATTTT.

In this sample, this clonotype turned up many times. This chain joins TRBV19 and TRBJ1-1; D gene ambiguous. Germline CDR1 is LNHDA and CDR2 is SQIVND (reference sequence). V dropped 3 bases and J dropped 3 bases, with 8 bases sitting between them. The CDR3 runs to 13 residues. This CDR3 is CASSIRTDTEAFF. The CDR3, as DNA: TGTGCCAGTAGTATTCGGACGGACACTGAAGCTTTCTTT.